This is a list of T cell receptor beta chains from one sample in a study of blood T cell repertoires in COVID-19. Produced via immunoSEQ multiplex PCR; TCRdb's table is partial and in-frame only. The repertoire holds roughly 150,000 clones, with 80% to 90% as singletons. The sequencing sample was made of peripheral blood. The source is a man between 60 and 75 years old with active or convalescent COVID-19. Both conserved end residues are part of each CDR3. The D gene is left open where the match is weak. Size is stated for part of the rows, as once, few or many counts, or as a class when the clone is expanded.

D: .
size: .
V: TRBV11-3
CDR3: CASSLDGGSGNTIYF

D: .
size: .
V: TRBV21-1
CDR3: CASSKGTGGADTQYF

D: TRBD1
size: .
V: TRBV27
CDR3: CASTQQGAGQPQHF

D: .
size: few
V: TRBV28
CDR3: CASSGTERGYTF

D: .
size: .
V: TRBV28
CDR3: CASSLRTGELFF

D: .
size: .
V: TRBV24-1
CDR3: CATSESSYNEQFF

D: TRBD1
size: few
V: TRBV12-3/TRBV12-4
CDR3: CASSPPGQGAAFF

D: TRBD1
size: .
V: TRBV18
CDR3: CASSPAQGANNEQFF

D: TRBD1
size: .
V: TRBV28
CDR3: CASASTGAKGGGYTF

D: .
size: .
V: TRBV6-5
CDR3: CASRSGNRPGNTIYF

D: TRBD1
size: .
V: TRBV12-5
CDR3: CASGLTGGTGELFF

D: TRBD1
size: .
V: TRBV9
CDR3: CASSVGDRGSYNSPLHF

D: TRBD2
size: .
V: TRBV7-2
CDR3: CASSLGTSNEQFF

D: .
size: .
V: TRBV21-1
CDR3: CASTTAGRETQYF

D: .
size: .
V: TRBV7-3
CDR3: CASSLSGGGYTF

D: TRBD1
size: .
V: TRBV6-4
CDR3: CASSPDRDNEKLFF

D: .
size: .
V: TRBV27
CDR3: CASSLADNSYEQYF

D: TRBD1
size: .
V: TRBV7-2
CDR3: CASSPVGTAYGYTF

D: TRBD1
size: .
V: TRBV18
CDR3: CASSRQTGADTEAFF

D: .
size: .
V: TRBV3-1/TRBV3-2
CDR3: CASSQDMYGYTF

D: .
size: .
V: TRBV7-6
CDR3: CASSLRLSTDTQYF